A single sample gave rise to the 18 T cell receptor beta chains below, sequenced in a study of blood T cells in healthy people across ages. Then a second PCR, running about 6 to 11 cycles, was carried out with a sample-barcoded 5' primer and a J-beta primer mix. TCRdb used MiXCR to reprocess the 5' RACE reads, holding one entry per CDR3 protein. The profile shows some 1,800,000 distinct CDR3 sequences, 35% to 50% of them singletons. Sequencing used blood. The receptors here all came from a human donor in good health.

CDR3 amino acids: CASSSSTGMEGDTQYF. CDR3 nucleotides: TGCGCCAGCAGCTCTTCGACAGGGATGGAAGGAGATACGCAGTATTTT. V gene TRBV4-3 combines with J gene TRBJ2-3; 7 bases map to TRBD1. The trim removed 5 bases at V and 5 bases at J, leaving 13 bases unmatched. Germline V CDR1 and CDR2: LGHNA, YSLEER. This CDR3 contains 16 residues.

This clonotype was seen more than once but under ten times. The gene calls are TRBV20-1 and TRBJ2-1; no clear D. V was cut by 0 bases and J by 3 bases, with 12 bases left in between. Germline CDR1 is DFQATT and CDR2 is SNEGSKA (reference sequence). CDR3 length equals 15 residues. The DNA for the CDR3 is TGCAGTGCTAGAGATAGGGTTTCGGTCTACAATGAGCAGTTCTTC. Protein: CSARDRVSVYNEQFF.

The table lists this clonotype with a count of one. The CDR3 sequence: CASSSPSRGGYTF. CDR3 bases: TGTGCCAGCAGCTCCCCCTCTCGTGGTGGCTACACCTTC. The chain links TRBV7-3 to TRBJ1-2; no definite D call. The CDR3 runs 13 residues. CDR1 and CDR2 (germline): SGHTA, FQGTGA. Trimming took 4 bases from V and 7 from J, leaving 13 bases between them.

A remark on this clonotype: A single base separates this from a much larger clone, so it may be a read error. This chain links TRBV7-9 with TRBJ2-4; 11 bases are shared with TRBD2. The germline CDR1 and CDR2 sequences are SEHNR and FQNEAQ (reference sequence). The trim removed 3 bases at V and 0 bases at J, leaving 10 bases unmatched. The CDR3 runs to 19 residues. The CDR3, as DNA: TGTGCCAGCAGCTTGGACCTAGCGGGGGGCCTACTAGCCAAAAACATTCAGTACTTC. Its protein is CASSLDLAGGLLAKNIQYF.

The chain couples TRBV20-1 to TRBJ2-7, with D possibly matching TRBD2 (7 bases). Trimming removed 0 bases from V and 5 bases from J, with 20 bases in between. Germline lookup yields CDR1 DFQATT and CDR2 SNEGSKA (reference sequence). The CDR3 has 16 residues. The CDR3 bases are TGCAGTGCTAGAGATATAGGGGGGGGCGAAAGTGACGAGCAGTACTTC. This sequence encodes CSARDIGGGESDEQYF.

As regards this clonotype: With a much larger clone just one base away, this may be a read error. This chain joins TRBV12-3 or TRBV12-4 and TRBJ2-5; 10 nucleotides line up with TRBD2. The CDR3 contains 15 residues. The DNA for the CDR3 is TGTGCCAGCAGTTTTAGCGGGGGGCGGGAAGAGACCCATTACTTC. Its translation: CASSFSGGREETHYF.

The chain links TRBV12-3 or TRBV12-4 to TRBJ2-1; 12 bases are a match to TRBD2. Trimming cost V 4 bases and J 7 bases; bases outside gene matches: 8. The CDR3 length is 16 residues. This CDR3 reads CASSSPLAGGRNEQFF. The CDR3 coding sequence is TGTGCCAGCAGTTCACCCCTAGCGGGGGGGCGGAATGAGCAGTTCTTC.

This clonotype is a singleton in its sample. The chain uses TRBV19 and TRBJ2-4; D not certain. The end of the DNA fits TRBJ2-7 better, so the J call may be wrong. The germline CDR1 and CDR2 sequences are LNHDA and SQIVND (reference sequence). The CDR3 extends over 13 amino acids. The CDR3 reads CASSIPRSYEQYF. CDR3 sequence (DNA): TGTGCCAGTAGTATTCCCCGGTCTTACGAGCAGTACTTC.

The V call is TRBV6-1, the J call TRBJ1-1, with 8 bases matching TRBD1. V lost 0 bases to trimming and J lost 5 bases; unmatched junction nucleotides: 2. This CDR3 region has 14 residues. Germline CDR1 is MNHNS and CDR2 is SASEGT. The CDR3 loop reads CASSEADRGTEAFF. The CDR3, as DNA: TGTGCCAGCAGTGAAGCCGACAGGGGAACTGAAGCTTTCTTT.

This CDR3 is CASSVTPHLNEQFF. The CDR3 nucleotides read TGTGCCAGCAGCGTAACCCCCCACTTAAATGAGCAGTTCTTC. The V gene is TRBV7-2, the J gene TRBJ2-1; D call uncertain. Trimming pared 5 bases from V and 7 bases from J, leaving 15 bases between. The CDR3 runs 14 residues. Germline loops: CDR1 SGHTA, CDR2 FQGNSA.

The V and J genes are TRBV2 and TRBJ1-5; 7 bases map to TRBD1. Per the germline V gene, CDR1 is SNHLY and CDR2 is FYNNEI. This CDR3 contains 15 residues. Trimming at V came to 1 base and at J to 7 bases, leaving 7 bases not matched to a gene. As DNA, the CDR3 is TGTGCCAGCAGTGAAGAGACCCTACAGGGGCAGCCCCAGCATTTT. It translates to CASSEETLQGQPQHF.

The chain has TRBV27 and TRBJ1-6, with TRBD1 matching over 10 bases. Germline values: CDR1 MNHEY, CDR2 SMNVEV (reference sequence). The CDR3 is 15 amino acids. Trimming removed 6 bases from V and 5 bases from J; junction bases left unmatched: 4. The CDR3 protein is CASRRQGANNSPLHF. For the CDR3, the DNA is TGTGCCAGCAGACGACAGGGGGCAAATAATTCACCCCTCCACTTT.

This clonotype was seen once. The chain is built from TRBV4-3 and TRBJ2-2; D is perhaps TRBD1 or TRBD2 (5 bases each). Per germline, CDR1 LGHNA and CDR2 YSLEER. The CDR3 covers 14 residues. V shed 5 bases and J shed 7 bases, with 14 bases lying between them. CDR3 nucleotide sequence: TGCGCCAGCAGCGGGCTAGAGAGGGGCGGGGAGCTGTTTTTT. This codes for CASSGLERGGELFF.

V gene TRBV12-3 or TRBV12-4 combines with J gene TRBJ1-6; D remains ambiguous. The CDR3 is 13 residues long. Trimming stripped 4 bases from V and 8 bases from J, with 9 bases between. The CDR3 DNA reads TGTGCCAGCAGTTCGAAAGAGGATTCACCCCTCCACTTT. Translation gives CASSSKEDSPLHF.

The J gene is TRBJ2-5, the V gene TRBV6-5, with 8 nucleotides matching TRBD2. The CDR3 contains 16 residues. Germline values: CDR1 MNHEY, CDR2 SVGAGI. The V gene end was trimmed by 0 bases and the J gene end by 3 bases; junction bases not matched to a gene: 6. The CDR3 DNA sequence: TGTGCCAGCAGTTACTCTGCCGGGGGGGCCGAAGAGACCCAGTACTTC. This sequence encodes CASSYSAGGAEETQYF.

The J gene is TRBJ1-1, the V gene TRBV4-3; possible D gene TRBD1, 5 bases. V lost 3 bases to trimming and J lost 8 bases, with 16 bases between them. The CDR3 extends over 14 amino acids. Per germline, CDR1 LGHNA and CDR2 YSLEER. In DNA, the CDR3 is TGCGCCAGCAGCCATCACCTCAACAGGTACGAAGCTTTCTTT. It codes for CASSHHLNRYEAFF.

CDR3 in amino acids: CSASWRVNEKLFF. CDR3 DNA: TGCAGTGCTAGTTGGAGGGTCAATGAAAAACTGTTTTTT. The rearrangement uses TRBV20-1 and TRBJ1-4, with D hard to call. The V gene lost 3 bases and the J gene lost 5 bases, with 10 bases spanning the gap. Germline CDR1 DFQATT, CDR2 SNEGSKA (reference sequence). The CDR3 runs 13 residues.

This clonotype was recorded a few times. CDR3 loop: CASSQHGLAGGLGEQFF. CDR3 in DNA: TGTGCCAGCAGCCAGCATGGGCTAGCGGGGGGGCTGGGTGAGCAGTTCTTC. The chain carries TRBV7-9 and TRBJ2-1; 12 nucleotides match TRBD2. From germline, CDR1 is SEHNR and CDR2 FQNEAQ (reference sequence). V dropped 5 bases and J dropped 9; count of bases not matched to a gene: 14. This CDR3 is built from 17 residues.